Below, one TCR beta chain is given with its context. The CDR3 loop spans 13 amino acids. A J-beta primer mix and a sample-barcoded 5' primer were used in a second PCR of about 6 to 12 cycles. TCRdb reprocessed the 5' RACE reads with MiXCR, giving one entry per CDR3 protein. The table lists almost 550,000 distinct CDR3 sequences, nearly 25% of them singletons. The sample belongs to a study of blood T cells in healthy people across ages. No fewer than 7 million PBMCs went into each sample. This sample also belongs to another study, concerning T cells of mothers and their children.

The sequence was collected from a boy aged 5-17 years in good health. The chain is built from TRBV21-1 and TRBJ1-4. TRBV21-1 is recorded as a pseudogene. Sequenced material: blood. CDR3 sequence (DNA): TGCCAGGCGGGGTGGGTGGTGAGTGAAAAACTGTTTTTT. Translating it yields CQAGWVVSEKLFF.